The rows below give T cell receptor beta chains drawn from one sample of a study of T cell responses to AZD1222 COVID-19 vaccine. Sequencing used immunoSEQ multiplex PCR; TCRdb keeps in-frame clones, though not all of them. The sample yields 110,000 or so clones, 88% seen once. Sequences were derived from peripheral blood, sampled 28 days after the second AZD1222 dose. The source of these receptors is an adult who received the AZD1222 COVID-19 vaccine. CDR3s include the opening cysteine and the closing phenylalanine or tryptophan. A D gene is named only where the DNA matches it firmly. Only some rows state a clone size, as once, few, many or a class for expanded clones.

V	J	size	length	D	CDR3	DNA
TRBV5-4	TRBJ2-2	NA	15	TRBD1	CASSWTGLNTGELFF	TGTGCCAGCAGCTGGACAGGGTTGAACACCGGGGAGCTGTTTTTT
TRBV7-2	TRBJ1-1	NA	14	NA	CASSTQTGGTEAFF	TGTGCCAGCAGCACTCAAACTGGAGGCACTGAAGCTTTCTTT
TRBV12-3/TRBV12-4	TRBJ1-3	NA	13	NA	CASSFSPGNTIYF	TGTGCCAGCAGTTTCTCCCCTGGAAACACCATATATTTT
TRBV20-1	TRBJ1-3	NA	13	NA	CSASAQNGNTIYF	TGCAGTGCTAGTGCCCAGAATGGAAACACCATATATTTT
TRBV6-2/TRBV6-3	TRBJ2-3	NA	18	NA	CASSSHPGGWDGTDTQYF	TGTGCCAGCAGTTCCCACCCTGGGGGTTGGGACGGCACAGATACGCAGTATTTT
TRBV30	TRBJ1-4	NA	16	NA	CAWRIEKTGANEKLFF	TGTGCCTGGAGGATTGAAAAGACAGGAGCTAATGAAAAACTGTTTTTT
TRBV7-2	TRBJ2-2	NA	17	NA	CASSLVPGASRTGELFF	TGTGCCAGCAGCTTAGTTCCGGGGGCCTCCAGGACCGGGGAGCTGTTTTTT
TRBV18	TRBJ1-5	NA	16	TRBD1	CASSPRAGGSGQPQHF	TGTGCCAGCTCACCACGTGCAGGGGGGTCAGGTCAGCCCCAGCATTTT
TRBV15	TRBJ1-5	NA	15	NA	CATSRGGQSNQPQHF	TGTGCCACCAGCAGAGGGGGGCAGAGCAATCAGCCCCAGCATTTT
TRBV4-2	TRBJ2-1	few	15	TRBD2	CASSLRAGTYNEQFF	TGTGCCAGCAGCCTTAGAGCGGGAACCTACAATGAGCAGTTCTTC
TRBV15	TRBJ2-1	NA	17	TRBD2	CATSVSSGASSYNEQFF	TGTGCCACCAGCGTCTCAAGCGGGGCGAGCTCCTACAATGAGCAGTTCTTC